This T cell receptor (beta chain) emerged from a study of vaccination and CD4 T cells after COVID-19 (dated by TCRdb to between 2021 and 2024). For context, the study as a whole: SARS-CoV-2 positivity had been established in the convalescent patients by nasal swab PCR, and mild disease was recorded in under ten of these patients and severe disease in one. The cultures were stimulated with overlapping spike peptide pools from SARS-CoV-2 and from the common cold coronaviruses HCoV-NL63, HCoV-OC43 and HCoV-229E. The time from the second vaccine dose to post-vaccine blood sampling had a median of approximately 72 days and ranged from about 14 to 241 days. Post-COVID blood samples were collected from convalescent patients a median of around 96 days after diagnosis, with a range of roughly 30 to 161 days. Participants got two doses of the Pfizer-BioNTech BNT162b2 vaccine (n=8) or two doses of the Moderna mRNA-1273 vaccine (n=2). The convalescent cohort included six males and four females, with two Hispanic individuals, seven Caucasians, two Asians and one multiracial person. In roughly 11 COVID-19 convalescent patients and a handful of infection-naive healthy vaccine recipients, the spike-specific CD4+ TCR repertoire before mRNA vaccination was compared with the repertoire after mRNA vaccination. As controls, cultures received a CEFX viral epitope pool (the positive control), an HIV-1 Nef peptide pool (the negative control), or no peptide at all.

In the case of this clonotype: No cognate antigen has been identified for it. No clone much larger than this one lies a single base away; base qualities are absent.

What the work shows at the level of the full study, not this receptor alone: The median count of SARS-CoV-2-reactive clonotypes went up from 20 to 25 after infection to a few dozen after vaccination, although the change was not significant. Among the post-vaccine SARS-CoV-2-reactive clones in convalescent patients, a median approximately 90% showed up only after vaccination, which suggests vaccine-specific priming. The study included relatively few convalescent patients and did not analyze early timepoints after natural infection. In convalescent patients, nearly all vaccine-specific clones (304 of 307) were found to be mono-reactive for SARS-CoV-2 spike rather than cross-reactive with common cold coronaviruses.

V is cut back by 6 bases and J by 7 bases, with 9 bases in the junction unmatched. In the germline V gene, CDR1 corresponds to MDHEN and CDR2 to SYDVKM. From the cysteine up to the phenylalanine, the CDR3 has a length of 14 residues. Just CDR3 DNA is preserved here, 42 bases in frame from base 1. Interpreted using the paper, the treatment or condition label stands for: approximately 9-day PBMC culture with coronavirus spike peptide pools or control peptides (ViraFEST assay). The ViraFEST assay, used in the study, expanded antigen-specific T cells with peptide pools and then identified the expanded clonotypes through TCR sequencing. The convalescent patients' positive SARS-CoV-2 PCR tests were from March to December 2020, which was before the Alpha, Beta and Delta variants emerged in the United States. Around 2 million PBMCs per well were cultured in IMDM with approximately 5% human AB serum and about 9.2 IU/ml IL-2, plus 10 ug/ml peptide pools. On days 3 and 7, half of the culture medium was replaced with fresh IL-2-containing medium. CD4+ T cells were isolated after 10 days of culture through negative selection using the EasySep CD4+ T cell isolation kit. PBMCs were separated from whole blood using Ficoll-Paque Plus gradient centrifugation and then either used fresh or cryopreserved at -140C. Each culture condition was generally run in triplicate wells.

To prepare the library, PCR was applied. DNA from cultured CD4+ T cells underwent TCR sequencing with the Oncomine TCR Beta short-read assay at the Johns Hopkins FTIC core. Genomic DNA was extracted from the cultured CD4+ T cells with the QIAamp micro DNA kit. Oncomine TCR Beta libraries made from cultured CD4+ T cells were pooled using unique dual indexes and sequenced on an Illumina iSeq 100. The authors processed their data as follows. Non-productive sequences were filtered out, and CDR3s that did not start with C, did not end with F or W, or were shorter than 7 amino acids were discarded. Antigen-specific clonotypes were identified using the MANAFEST web application through comparison of peptide-stimulated wells with reference and other culture wells. For a clone to be called positive, the clone needed an FDR below 0.05, an odds ratio above 5, and a productive frequency above 0.1% in at least two of three replicate wells. Clonotypes that were significantly expanded in both SARS-CoV-2 spike wells and at least one common cold coronavirus spike condition were defined as cross-reactive. Similarity between CDR3 sequences was evaluated in R version 3.6.1 using Levenshtein distances (stringdist) and unrooted phylogenetic trees (ape). TCRdb ran its own pipeline on the public reads, namely fastp trimming at Q25 and MiXCR clone calling, and kept in-frame beta chains. Identical CDR3 proteins give one entry, which carries the most common genes and DNA. These V and J calls originate from TCRdb's pipeline instead of the authors' own analysis. In this sample the table shows about 13,000 distinct CDR3 sequences, roughly three fifths of which occur a single time. The ten largest clonotypes hold roughly 10% of the sample.

Sequencing was performed on CD4+ T cells from blood, cultured in vitro. The TCR was taken from a human donor who had recovered from COVID-19. In this chain, TRBV28 is recombined with TRBJ1-5, with 7 central nucleotides matching TRBD1. The nucleotide sequence reads as follows: TGTGCCAGCAGCACCCAACAGGGGCGCCAGCCCCAGCATTTT. Protein translation: CASSTQQGRQPQHF.